The rows below give T cell receptor beta chains drawn from one sample of a study of cytomegalovirus exposure and HLA in healthy donors. Only in-frame clones appear in the TCRdb table, and some are missing; sequencing was by immunoSEQ multiplex PCR. The data show fewer than 250,000 clones, roughly 73% seen once. Material: PBMCs. The origin of the receptors is a woman in her 30s in good health and CMV-seropositive. The CDR3 runs from the conserved cysteine through the conserved F or W. The order of the fields is V gene, clone size, D gene, J gene, CDR3 protein. D genes are given only for firm matches. Some rows mark clone size as missing; the rest say once, few, many or name a class of expanded clone.

V: TRBV5-5; size: few; D: NA; J: TRBJ1-5; CDR3: CASSWQSIGGPQHF
V: TRBV29-1; size: NA; D: NA; J: TRBJ1-1; CDR3: CSVEDVGRKAFF
V: TRBV6-5; size: NA; D: TRBD1; J: TRBJ1-1; CDR3: CASSGTGEAEAFF
V: TRBV12-5; size: NA; D: NA; J: TRBJ2-2; CDR3: CASGTLGSTGELFF
V: TRBV19; size: NA; D: NA; J: TRBJ1-1; CDR3: CASSIGAHGTEAFF
V: TRBV6-5; size: once; D: TRBD2; J: TRBJ2-5; CDR3: CASSYQEAGVGTQYF
V: TRBV4-2; size: NA; D: TRBD1; J: TRBJ2-7; CDR3: CASSQFMTGTGLYEQYF
V: TRBV5-1; size: NA; D: TRBD1; J: TRBJ1-2; CDR3: CASSAQGQGFVTF
V: TRBV7-2; size: NA; D: TRBD2; J: TRBJ2-7; CDR3: CASSFPSGGAYEQYF
V: TRBV7-3; size: NA; D: TRBD2; J: TRBJ2-1; CDR3: CASSLSGTSGDTEQFF
V: TRBV30; size: NA; D: NA; J: TRBJ2-7; CDR3: CAWSVQVNFYEQYF
V: TRBV5-1; size: few; D: TRBD2; J: TRBJ2-1; CDR3: CASRVSGGLSSYNEQFF
V: TRBV5-4; size: once; D: NA; J: TRBJ2-2; CDR3: CASSFRGTGELFF
V: TRBV9; size: NA; D: TRBD1; J: TRBJ1-1; CDR3: CASSPGTGGATEAFF
V: TRBV2; size: once; D: TRBD1; J: TRBJ1-3; CDR3: CASRRDRAAGNTIYF
V: TRBV5-1; size: NA; D: TRBD1; J: TRBJ2-5; CDR3: CASSLTGGKETQYF
V: TRBV30; size: NA; D: TRBD1; J: TRBJ1-2; CDR3: CAWSADRGRYGYTF
V: TRBV28; size: NA; D: TRBD1; J: TRBJ2-7; CDR3: CASRTTGYEQYF
V: TRBV4-1; size: NA; D: NA; J: TRBJ1-5; CDR3: CASSQGPNSNQPQHF
V: TRBV5-1; size: NA; D: NA; J: TRBJ2-5; CDR3: CASRRVSGHQETQYF
V: TRBV7-9; size: NA; D: NA; J: TRBJ1-2; CDR3: CASSFGKYGYTF
V: TRBV11-2; size: once; D: NA; J: TRBJ2-7; CDR3: CASSPVRGRGYYEQYF
V: TRBV9; size: NA; D: NA; J: TRBJ1-2; CDR3: CASTSLGGADYGYTF
V: TRBV5-6; size: few; D: TRBD2; J: TRBJ2-7; CDR3: CASSPLAGNYEQYF
V: TRBV28; size: NA; D: NA; J: TRBJ1-5; CDR3: CASWGPRWAQHF
V: TRBV5-5; size: few; D: TRBD2; J: TRBJ2-1; CDR3: CASSLLAASYNEQFF
V: TRBV30; size: NA; D: NA; J: TRBJ1-2; CDR3: CAWSVPGLYGYGYTF
V: TRBV7-8; size: NA; D: NA; J: TRBJ2-1; CDR3: CASMGARGGQFF
V: TRBV18; size: NA; D: TRBD1; J: TRBJ1-2; CDR3: CASSLIQGRSDYTF
V: TRBV7-9; size: NA; D: TRBD1; J: TRBJ2-4; CDR3: CASSGQGAKNIQYF
V: TRBV7-2; size: few; D: NA; J: TRBJ2-2; CDR3: CASSLKRGQSRFTGELFF
V: TRBV28; size: NA; D: NA; J: TRBJ1-2; CDR3: CASSMRQPSTYGYTF
V: TRBV4-2; size: NA; D: TRBD1; J: TRBJ1-2; CDR3: CASSPDREGGYTF